This T cell receptor beta chain was captured by sequencing in a study of OX40 agonist ivuxolimab in advanced cancers. Study details: Ivuxolimab, an agonist antibody against OX40 (CD134), was given to patients.

From germline, CDR1 is SGHTS and CDR2 YDEGEE. The V end was cut by 1 base, the J end by 1 base, with 8 bases between. The CDR3 has 14 amino acids. TCRdb's table, derived via immunoSEQ multiplex PCR, lists solely in-frame clones and lacks some. This table holds some 70,000 clones, approximately 90% found once. Study-wide points: The mean number of expanded clones was higher in CD8+ T cells than in CD4+.

As for this clone: What it recognizes is unknown.

This sequence was found in an adult with an advanced solid tumor such as melanoma, head and neck, liver or kidney cancer. This specimen consisted of CD4+ or CD8+ T cells sorted from blood, obtained in a trial of the OX40 agonist ivuxolimab. The chain links TRBV5-8 to TRBJ2-5; D ambiguous. CDR3 nucleotides: TGTGCCAGCAGCTTGAGGACGACCCAAGAGACCCAGTACTTC. Protein product: CASSLRTTQETQYF.